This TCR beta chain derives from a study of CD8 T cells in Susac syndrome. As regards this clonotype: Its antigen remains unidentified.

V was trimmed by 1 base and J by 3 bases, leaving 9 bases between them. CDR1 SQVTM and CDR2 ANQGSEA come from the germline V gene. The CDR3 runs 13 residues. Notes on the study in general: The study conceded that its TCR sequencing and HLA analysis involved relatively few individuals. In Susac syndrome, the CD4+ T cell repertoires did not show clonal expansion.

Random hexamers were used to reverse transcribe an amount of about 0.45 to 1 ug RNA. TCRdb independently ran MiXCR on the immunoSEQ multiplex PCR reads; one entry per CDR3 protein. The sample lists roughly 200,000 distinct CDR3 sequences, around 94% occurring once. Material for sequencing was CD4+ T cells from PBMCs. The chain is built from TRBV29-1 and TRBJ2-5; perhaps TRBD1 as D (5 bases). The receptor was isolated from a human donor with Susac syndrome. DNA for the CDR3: TGCAGCGTTGAAGGGCAGGGAAAAGAGACCCAGTACTTC. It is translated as CSVEGQGKETQYF.